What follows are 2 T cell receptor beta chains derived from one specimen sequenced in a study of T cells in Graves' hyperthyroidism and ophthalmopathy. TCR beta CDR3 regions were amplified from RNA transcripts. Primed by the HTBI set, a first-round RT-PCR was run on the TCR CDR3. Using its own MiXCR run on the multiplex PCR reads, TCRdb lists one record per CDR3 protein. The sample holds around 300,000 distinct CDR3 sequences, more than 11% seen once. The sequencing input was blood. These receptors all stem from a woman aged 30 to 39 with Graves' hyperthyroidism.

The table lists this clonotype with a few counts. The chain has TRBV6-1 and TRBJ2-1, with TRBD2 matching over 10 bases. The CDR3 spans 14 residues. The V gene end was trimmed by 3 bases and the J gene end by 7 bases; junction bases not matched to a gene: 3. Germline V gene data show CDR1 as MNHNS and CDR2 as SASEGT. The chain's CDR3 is CASSDKTSGNEQFF. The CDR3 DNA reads TGTGCCAGCAGTGACAAGACTAGCGGGAATGAGCAGTTCTTC.

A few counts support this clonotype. The CDR3 is CASTRDISYEQYF. In DNA form, the CDR3 reads TGTGCCAGCACCCGAGATATCTCCTACGAGCAGTACTTC. The rearrangement links TRBV6-1 to TRBJ2-7, with D unresolved. CDR3 length equals 13 residues. Germline assignment: CDR1 MNHNS and CDR2 SASEGT. The V end was cut by 7 bases, the J end by 0 bases, with 10 bases between.